A single sample gave rise to the 18 T cell receptor beta chains below, sequenced in a study of blood T cell repertoires in COVID-19. Repertoires were generated with immunoSEQ multiplex PCR, while TCRdb's copy carries only in-frame clones and drops some. The table shows around 140,000 clones, with around 83% occurring only once. The sequenced sample was peripheral blood. The receptors here all came from a human donor with acute or convalescent COVID-19. The donor label of this sample is uncertain.

The V gene is TRBV5-4, the J gene TRBJ2-2, with 8 bases fitting TRBD1. V was pared by 1 base and J by 7 bases, with 6 bases of the junction left unmatched. CDR3 length: 15 amino acids. Germline CDR1 SGHNT, CDR2 YYREEE (reference sequence). The CDR3 loop is CASSLPQGTGGELFF. In DNA form, the CDR3 reads TGTGCCAGCAGCTTGCCCCAGGGGACAGGCGGGGAGCTGTTTTTT.

The chain employs TRBV18 and TRBJ2-1, with 7 positions matching TRBD2. CDR1 KGHSH and CDR2 LQKENI come from the germline V gene. Trimming at V came to 2 bases and at J to 7 bases, leaving 11 bases not matched to a gene. This CDR3 is built from 16 residues. Here the CDR3 reads CASSPNGAGTKNEQFF. CDR3 DNA: TGTGCCAGCTCACCAAACGGGGCGGGGACTAAGAATGAGCAGTTCTTC.

The J gene is TRBJ2-7, the V gene TRBV5-1; D unclear. This CDR3 has 15 residues. Germline values: CDR1 SGHRS, CDR2 YFSETQ. Deletions cut 4 bases from V and 0 bases from J, with 14 bases between. The CDR3 reads CASSPTDTYSYEQYF. The CDR3 DNA sequence: TGCGCCAGCAGCCCCACCGACACCTACTCCTACGAGCAGTACTTC.

The J gene is TRBJ1-6, the V gene TRBV30; the D is unclear. Germline V CDR1 and CDR2: GTSNPN, SVGIG (reference sequence). The CDR3 runs 15 residues. Trimming removed 0 bases from V and 10 bases from J, with 16 bases in between. DNA for the CDR3: TGTGCCTGGAGTGTACAGAGACATCTGCCCTCACCCCTCCACTTT. This codes for CAWSVQRHLPSPLHF.

V and J are TRBV7-2 and TRBJ2-5, with 9 bases identical to TRBD2. Looked up from germline, CDR1 is SGHTA and CDR2 is FQGNSA. This CDR3 is 16 amino acids long. V was clipped by 1 base and J by 5 bases; unmatched bases: 8. In nucleotides, the CDR3 is TGTGCCAGCAGCTTAGATGGTAGCGGGAGATCGGAGACCCAGTACTTC. Encoded protein: CASSLDGSGRSETQYF.

V gene TRBV12-5 combines with J gene TRBJ2-2, with D possibly being TRBD1 (5 bases). The V and J ends lost 7 bases and 4 bases respectively, with 13 bases between them. This CDR3 comprises 14 residues. Germline V CDR1 and CDR2: LGHNT, FRNRAP. The CDR3 is CASELRQRTGELFF. As DNA, the CDR3 is TGTGCTAGTGAGTTAAGACAGCGCACCGGGGAGCTGTTTTTT.

The chain combines TRBV5-6 with TRBJ1-1; maybe TRBD1 (6 bases). This CDR3 is built from 16 residues. CDR1 is SGHDT, CDR2 YYEEEE, per germline. Trimming left V 4 bases short and J 3 bases short, with 19 bases between. The CDR3 DNA follows: TGTGCCAGCAGCCGGCGCGGGGGGCTCGTGGACACTGAAGCTTTCTTT. It translates to CASSRRGGLVDTEAFF.

V is TRBV6-6 and J is TRBJ1-4; tentative D call: TRBD1 (5 bases). The CDR3 extends over 14 amino acids. The V and J ends lost 0 bases and 6 bases respectively, with 8 bases between them. Per germline, CDR1 MNHNY and CDR2 SVGAGI (reference sequence). As DNA, the CDR3 is TGTGCCAGCAGTTACTCTGGGGGGGATGAAAAACTGTTTTTT. Translating it yields CASSYSGGDEKLFF.

V gene TRBV6-5 combines with J gene TRBJ1-1; D not resolved. The CDR3 totals 12 residues. Germline-derived CDR1 and CDR2 are MNHEY and SVGAGI. The ends were cut back, 5 bases at V and 2 bases at J, with 6 bases in the middle. CDR3: CASSKHNTEAFF. The CDR3 bases are TGTGCCAGCAGTAAGCACAACACTGAAGCTTTCTTT.

This clone appeared a few times. Additional DNA sequences in this sample encode the identical CDR3. This chain links TRBV28 with TRBJ1-1; a weak D match, TRBD1 (5 bases). Trimming left V 3 bases short and J 1 base short, with 15 bases between. Germline CDR1 and CDR2: MDHEN and SYDVKM. This CDR3 region has 16 residues. The CDR3: CASSLGGVRGNTEAFF. CDR3 nucleotides: TGTGCCAGCAGTTTGGGGGGTGTGAGAGGGAACACTGAAGCTTTCTTT.

The J gene is TRBJ1-4, the V gene TRBV19; 9 bases agree with TRBD1. Germline-derived CDR1 and CDR2 are LNHDA and SQIVND (reference sequence). Trimming at V came to 4 bases and at J to 8 bases, leaving 8 bases not matched to a gene. CDR3 size: 15 residues. The CDR3 loop is CASSTGTGRFEKLFF. The CDR3, as DNA: TGTGCCAGTAGTACTGGGACAGGGCGATTCGAAAAACTGTTTTTT. Variable domain in full (rest from reference TRBV19 and TRBJ1-4): DGGITQSPKYLFRKEGQNVTLSCEQNLNHDAMYWYRQDPGQGLRLIYYSQIVNDFQKGDIAEGYSVSREKKESFPLTVTSAQKNPTAFYLCASSTGTGRFEKLFFGSGTQLSVL.

The V and J genes are TRBV6-2 or TRBV6-3 and TRBJ2-2; 11 bases fit TRBD2. Germline lookup yields CDR1 MNHEY and CDR2 SVGEGT. This CDR3 is 19 amino acids long. With 0 bases clipped from V and 1 base from J, the junction kept 7 bases outside the gene matches. CDR3 in amino acids: CASSYSELAGGLNTGELFF. Here the CDR3 DNA reads TGTGCCAGCAGTTACTCGGAGCTAGCGGGGGGACTGAACACCGGGGAGCTGTTTTTT.

Worth noting for this clone: The DNA is left out, because the CDR3 cannot be placed on it with certainty; the CDR3 is given as TCRdb lists it. V and J are TRBV21-1 and TRBJ1-1. TRBV21-1 is a pseudogene locus. With termini counted, the CDR3 has 18 amino acids. The CDR3 reads CASSKVVGLGAGVTEAFF.

This clone was counted only a few times. This chain connects TRBV6-5 to TRBJ2-1; D gene ambiguous. Germline CDR1 is MNHEY and CDR2 is SVGAGI. The V end lost 6 bases, the J end lost 10 bases, and 10 bases lay between the germline ends. This CDR3 contains 11 residues. Here the CDR3 reads CASRSSNEQFF. The CDR3 nucleotides are TGTGCCAGCAGGTCCTCTAACGAGCAGTTCTTC.

The chain employs TRBV2 and TRBJ1-1; 7 bases are a match to TRBD1. The CDR3 runs 13 residues. Trimming removed 5 bases from V and 4 bases from J; junction bases left unmatched: 4. Per germline, CDR1 SNHLY and CDR2 FYNNEI. The CDR3 sequence is CASSRGLGTEAFF. The CDR3 DNA follows: TGTGCCAGCAGTAGGGGGCTTGGCACTGAAGCTTTCTTT. Drawing the rest from reference TRBV2 and TRBJ1-1, the complete variable domain is EPEVTQTPSHQVTQMGQEVILRCVPISNHLYFYWYRQILGQKVEFLVSFYNNEISEKSEIFDDQFSVERPDGSNFTLKIRSTKLEDSAMYFCASSRGLGTEAFFGQGTRLTVV.

This clone was observed a handful of times. The chain is built from TRBV30 and TRBJ1-5, with D possibly TRBD1 on 6 matching bases. Between the trimmed V and J ends, which lost 3 bases and 4 bases, there was a span of 13 bases. The CDR3 spans 14 residues. The V gene's germline CDR1 is GTSNPN and CDR2 SVGIG (reference sequence). This chain's CDR3 is CAWRQGGANQPQHF. The CDR3 DNA reads TGTGCCTGGAGACAAGGGGGGGCGAATCAGCCCCAGCATTTT.

The gene calls are TRBV5-1 and TRBJ2-2; D not certain. In germline, CDR1 is SGHRS, CDR2 YFSETQ. CDR3 length equals 15 residues. Between the trimmed V and J ends, which lost 6 bases and 0 bases, there was a span of 12 bases. DNA of the CDR3: TGCGCCAGCACTGGGCACCCCGCGAACACCGGGGAGCTGTTTTTT. Amino acids: CASTGHPANTGELFF. Supplemented by reference TRBV5-1 and TRBJ2-2, the full variable domain reads KAGVTQTPRYLIKTRGQQVTLSCSPISGHRSVSWYQQTPGQGLQFLFEYFSETQRNKGNFPGRFSGRQFSNSRSEMNVSTLELGDSALYLCASTGHPANTGELFFGEGSRLTVL.

The rearrangement joins TRBV6-5 to TRBJ2-7; a weak D match, TRBD2 (6 bases). CDR3 length: 13 residues. V was pared by 6 bases and J by 2 bases, with 11 bases between. Germline values: CDR1 MNHEY, CDR2 SVGAGI. The chain's CDR3 is CASRGLVTYEQYF. CDR3 nucleotides: TGTGCCAGCAGGGGACTTGTTACCTACGAGCAGTACTTC.